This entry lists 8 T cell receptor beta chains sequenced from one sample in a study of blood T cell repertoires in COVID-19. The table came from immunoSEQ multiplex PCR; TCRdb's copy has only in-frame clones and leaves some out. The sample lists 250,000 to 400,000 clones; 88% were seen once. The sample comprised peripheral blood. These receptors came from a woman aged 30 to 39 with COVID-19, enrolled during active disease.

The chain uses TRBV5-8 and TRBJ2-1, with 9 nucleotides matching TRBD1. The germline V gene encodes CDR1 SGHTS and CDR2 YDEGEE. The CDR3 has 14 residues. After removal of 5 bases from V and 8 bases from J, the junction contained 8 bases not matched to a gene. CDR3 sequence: CASSPGQGSHEQFF. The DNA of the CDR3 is TGTGCCAGCAGTCCGGGACAGGGATCGCATGAGCAGTTCTTC.

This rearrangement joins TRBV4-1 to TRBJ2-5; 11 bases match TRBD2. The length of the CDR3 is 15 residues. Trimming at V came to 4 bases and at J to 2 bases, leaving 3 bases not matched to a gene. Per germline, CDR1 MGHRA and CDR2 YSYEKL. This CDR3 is CASSPGLAGQETQYF. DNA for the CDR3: TGCGCCAGCAGCCCCGGACTAGCGGGTCAAGAGACCCAGTACTTC.

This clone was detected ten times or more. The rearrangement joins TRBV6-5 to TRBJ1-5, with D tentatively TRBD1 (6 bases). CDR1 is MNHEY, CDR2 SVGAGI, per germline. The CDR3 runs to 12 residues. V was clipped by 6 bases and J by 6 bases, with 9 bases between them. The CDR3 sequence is CASRTGGQPQHF. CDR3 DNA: TGTGCCAGCAGGACAGGAGGTCAGCCCCAGCATTTT.

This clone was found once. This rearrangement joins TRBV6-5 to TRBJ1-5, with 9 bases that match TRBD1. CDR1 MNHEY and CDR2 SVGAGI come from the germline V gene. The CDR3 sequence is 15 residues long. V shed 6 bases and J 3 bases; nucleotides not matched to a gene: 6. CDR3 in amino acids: CASSSDRGPNQPQHF. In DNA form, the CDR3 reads TGTGCCAGCAGCTCGGACAGGGGCCCCAATCAGCCCCAGCATTTT.

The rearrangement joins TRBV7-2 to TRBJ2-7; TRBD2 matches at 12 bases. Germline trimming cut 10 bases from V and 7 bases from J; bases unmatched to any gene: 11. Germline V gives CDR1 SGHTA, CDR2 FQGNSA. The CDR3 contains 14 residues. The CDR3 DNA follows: TGTGCCACCAAGGTGCTAGCGGGGGGGTGGGAGCAGTACTTC. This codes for CATKVLAGGWEQYF.

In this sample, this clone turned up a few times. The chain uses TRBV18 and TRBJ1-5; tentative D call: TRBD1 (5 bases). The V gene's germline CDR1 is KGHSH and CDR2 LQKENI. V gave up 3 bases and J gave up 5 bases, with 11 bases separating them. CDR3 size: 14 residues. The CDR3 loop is CASSPLGGDQPQHF. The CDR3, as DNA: TGTGCCAGCTCACCCTTGGGGGGTGATCAGCCCCAGCATTTT.

The CDR3 protein is CASSSLGVETEAFF. The DNA for the CDR3 is TGTGCCAGTAGTAGTCTCGGAGTAGAGACTGAAGCTTTCTTT. The chain uses TRBV19 and TRBJ1-1; D is ambiguous. The CDR3 extends over 14 amino acids. Germline assignment: CDR1 LNHDA and CDR2 SQIVND (reference sequence). The V and J ends lost 4 bases and 5 bases respectively, with 14 bases between them.

CDR3: CASSQDFSEKLFF. The DNA of the CDR3 is TGTGCCAGCAGTCAGGATTTTTCTGAAAAACTGTTTTTT. The gene calls are TRBV2 and TRBJ1-4; no clear D gene. The V end lost 5 bases, the J end lost 7 bases, and 11 bases lay between the germline ends. The CDR3 loop spans 13 amino acids. Germline V gene lookup returns CDR1 SNHLY and CDR2 FYNNEI.